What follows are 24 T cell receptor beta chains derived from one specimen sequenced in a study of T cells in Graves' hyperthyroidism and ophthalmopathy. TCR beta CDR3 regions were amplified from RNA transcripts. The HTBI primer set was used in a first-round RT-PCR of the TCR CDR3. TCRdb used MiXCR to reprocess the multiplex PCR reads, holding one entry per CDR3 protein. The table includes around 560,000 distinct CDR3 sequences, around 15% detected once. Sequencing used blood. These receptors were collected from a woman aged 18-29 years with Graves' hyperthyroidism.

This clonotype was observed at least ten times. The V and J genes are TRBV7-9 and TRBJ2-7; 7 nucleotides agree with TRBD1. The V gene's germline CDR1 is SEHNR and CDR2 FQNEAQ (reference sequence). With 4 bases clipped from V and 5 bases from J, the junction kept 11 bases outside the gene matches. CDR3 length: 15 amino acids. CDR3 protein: CASSSQRGLGDEQYF. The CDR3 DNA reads TGTGCCAGCAGCTCTCAAAGGGGGCTTGGAGACGAGCAGTACTTC.

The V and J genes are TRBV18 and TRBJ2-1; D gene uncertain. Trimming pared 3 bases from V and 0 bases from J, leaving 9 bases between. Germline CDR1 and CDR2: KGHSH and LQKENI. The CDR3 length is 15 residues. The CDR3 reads CASSPGESSYNEQFF. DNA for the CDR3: TGTGCCAGCTCACCTGGCGAGAGCTCCTACAATGAGCAGTTCTTC.

CDR3 DNA sequence: TGTGCCAGCAGCGTGGACAGGGGGTTTAGAGAGACCCAGTACTTC. It codes for CASSVDRGFRETQYF. This chain joins TRBV7-6 and TRBJ2-5, with TRBD1 matching 10 bases. V lost 5 bases and J lost 4; bases outside the gene matches: 7. This CDR3 has 15 residues. CDR1 and CDR2 (germline): SGHVS, FNYEAQ.

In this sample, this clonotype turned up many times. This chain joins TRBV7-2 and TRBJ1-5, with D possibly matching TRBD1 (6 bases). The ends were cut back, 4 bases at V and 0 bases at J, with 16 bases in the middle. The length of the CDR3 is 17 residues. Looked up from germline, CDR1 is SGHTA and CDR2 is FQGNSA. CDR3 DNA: TGTGCCAGCAGCTCCGCGACAGGATTATATAGCAATCAGCCCCAGCATTTT. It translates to CASSSATGLYSNQPQHF.

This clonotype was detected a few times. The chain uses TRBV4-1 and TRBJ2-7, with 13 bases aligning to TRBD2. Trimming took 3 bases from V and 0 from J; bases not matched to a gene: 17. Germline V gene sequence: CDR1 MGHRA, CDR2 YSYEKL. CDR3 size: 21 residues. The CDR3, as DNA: TGCGCCAGCAGCCACCACCCTCCGGGACTAGCGGGGTCCTACAGCTCCTACGAGCAGTACTTC. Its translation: CASSHHPPGLAGSYSSYEQYF.

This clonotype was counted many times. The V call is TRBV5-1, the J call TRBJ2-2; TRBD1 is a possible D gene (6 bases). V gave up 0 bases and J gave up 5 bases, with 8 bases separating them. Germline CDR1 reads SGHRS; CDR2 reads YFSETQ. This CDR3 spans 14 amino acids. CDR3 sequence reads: CASSLGTATGELFF. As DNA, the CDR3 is TGCGCCAGCAGCTTGGGGACAGCTACCGGGGAGCTGTTTTTT.

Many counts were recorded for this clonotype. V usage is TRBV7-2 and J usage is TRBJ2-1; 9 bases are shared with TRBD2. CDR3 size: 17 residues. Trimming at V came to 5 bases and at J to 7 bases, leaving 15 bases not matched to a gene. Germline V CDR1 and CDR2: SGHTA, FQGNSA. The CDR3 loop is CASSLMSRGGPGNEQFF. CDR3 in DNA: TGTGCCAGCAGCCTTATGTCGCGGGGGGGCCCGGGGAATGAGCAGTTCTTC.

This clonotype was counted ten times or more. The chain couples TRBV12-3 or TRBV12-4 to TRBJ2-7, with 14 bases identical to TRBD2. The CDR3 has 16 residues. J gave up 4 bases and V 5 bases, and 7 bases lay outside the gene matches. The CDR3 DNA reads TGTGCCAGCAGTCCACCCGGGACTAGCGGGAGTTACGAGCAGTACTTC. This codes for CASSPPGTSGSYEQYF.

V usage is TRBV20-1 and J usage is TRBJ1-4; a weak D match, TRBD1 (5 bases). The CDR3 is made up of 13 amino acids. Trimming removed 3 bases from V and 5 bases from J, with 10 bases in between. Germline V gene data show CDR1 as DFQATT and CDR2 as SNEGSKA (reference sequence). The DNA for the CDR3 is TGCAGTGCTAGTGTGGGGCCCAATGAAAAACTGTTTTTT. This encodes CSASVGPNEKLFF.

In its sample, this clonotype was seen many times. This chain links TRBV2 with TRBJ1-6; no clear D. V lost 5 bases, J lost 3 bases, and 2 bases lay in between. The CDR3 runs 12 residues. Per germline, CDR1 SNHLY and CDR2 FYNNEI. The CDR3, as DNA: TGTGCCAGCAGTAACTATAATTCACCCCTCCACTTT. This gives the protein CASSNYNSPLHF.

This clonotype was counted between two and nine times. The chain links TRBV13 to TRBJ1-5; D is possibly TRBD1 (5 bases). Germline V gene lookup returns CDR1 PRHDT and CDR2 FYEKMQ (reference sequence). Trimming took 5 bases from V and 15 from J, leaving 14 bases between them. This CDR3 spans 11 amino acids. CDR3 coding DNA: TGTGCCAGCAGCGAGAACGGGACCTTGCATTTT. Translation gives CASSENGTLHF.

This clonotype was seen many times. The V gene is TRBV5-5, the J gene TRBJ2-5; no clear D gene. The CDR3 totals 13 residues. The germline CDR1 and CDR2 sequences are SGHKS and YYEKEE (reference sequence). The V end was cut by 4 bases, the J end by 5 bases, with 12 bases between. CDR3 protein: CASSLGLGETQYF. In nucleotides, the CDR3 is TGTGCCAGCAGCCTCGGGCTAGGGGAGACCCAGTACTTC.

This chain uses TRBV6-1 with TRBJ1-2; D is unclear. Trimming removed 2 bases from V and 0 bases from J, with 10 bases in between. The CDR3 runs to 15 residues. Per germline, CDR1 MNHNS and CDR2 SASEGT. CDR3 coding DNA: TGTGCCAGCAGTGAATGGGTAGGGTCTAACTATGGCTACACCTTC. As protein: CASSEWVGSNYGYTF.

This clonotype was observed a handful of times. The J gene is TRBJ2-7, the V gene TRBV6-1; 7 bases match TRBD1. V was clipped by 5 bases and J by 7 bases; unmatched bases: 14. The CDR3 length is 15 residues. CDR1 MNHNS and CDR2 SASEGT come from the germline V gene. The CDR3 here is CASSSPDRRLYEQYF. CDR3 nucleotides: TGTGCCAGCAGTTCGCCGGACAGGAGACTCTATGAGCAGTACTTC.

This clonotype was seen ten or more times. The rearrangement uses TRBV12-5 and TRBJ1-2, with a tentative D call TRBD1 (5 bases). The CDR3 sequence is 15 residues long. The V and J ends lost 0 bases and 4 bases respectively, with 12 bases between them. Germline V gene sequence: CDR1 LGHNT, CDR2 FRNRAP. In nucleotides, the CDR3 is TGTGCTAGTGGTTTGGTACCGACAGAATTCTATGGCTACACCTTC. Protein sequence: CASGLVPTEFYGYTF.

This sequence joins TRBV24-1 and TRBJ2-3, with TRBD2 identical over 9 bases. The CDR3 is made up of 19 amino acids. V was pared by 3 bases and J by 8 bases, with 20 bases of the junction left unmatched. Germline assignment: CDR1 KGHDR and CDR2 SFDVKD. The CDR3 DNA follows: TGTGCCACCAGTGATGGGGCTCCTCCTAGCGGGGCCGCGAGGGCTACGCAGTATTTT. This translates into CATSDGAPPSGAARATQYF.

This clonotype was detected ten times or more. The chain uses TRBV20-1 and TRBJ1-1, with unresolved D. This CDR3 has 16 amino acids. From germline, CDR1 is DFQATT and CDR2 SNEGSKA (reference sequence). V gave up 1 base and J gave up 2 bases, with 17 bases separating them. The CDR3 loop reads CSARGLFQGLNTEAFF. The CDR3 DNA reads TGCAGTGCTAGAGGGCTCTTCCAAGGTTTAAACACTGAAGCTTTCTTT.

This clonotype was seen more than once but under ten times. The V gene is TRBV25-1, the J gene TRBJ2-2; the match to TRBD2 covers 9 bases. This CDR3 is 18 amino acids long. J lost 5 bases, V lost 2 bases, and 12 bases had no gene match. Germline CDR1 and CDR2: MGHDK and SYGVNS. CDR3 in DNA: TGTGCCAGCAGTGAAAGATTGGCGGGAGGGCCCGGGACCGGGGAGCTGTTTTTT. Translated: CASSERLAGGPGTGELFF.

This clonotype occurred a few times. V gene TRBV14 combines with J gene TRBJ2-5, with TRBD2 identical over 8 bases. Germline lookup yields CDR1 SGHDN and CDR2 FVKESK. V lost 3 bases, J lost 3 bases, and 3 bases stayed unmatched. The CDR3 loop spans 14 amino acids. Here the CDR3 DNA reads TGTGCCAGCAGCCAGGCGGGGGGCGAAGAGACCCAGTACTTC. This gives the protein CASSQAGGEETQYF.

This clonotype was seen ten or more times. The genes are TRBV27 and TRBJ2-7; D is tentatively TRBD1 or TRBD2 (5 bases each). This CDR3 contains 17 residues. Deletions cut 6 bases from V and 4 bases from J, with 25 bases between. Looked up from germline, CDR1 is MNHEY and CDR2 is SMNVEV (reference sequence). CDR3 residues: CASSLDPAGPGRYEQYF. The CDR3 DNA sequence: TGTGCCAGCAGCTTAGACCCTGCAGGGCCGGGGCGATACGAGCAGTACTTC.

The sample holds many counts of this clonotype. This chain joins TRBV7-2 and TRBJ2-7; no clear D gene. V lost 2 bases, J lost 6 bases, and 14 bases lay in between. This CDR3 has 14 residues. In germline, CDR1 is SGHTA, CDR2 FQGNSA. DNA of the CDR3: TGTGCCAGCAGCTTAAAGCGAGACGCCGGCGAGCAGTACTTC. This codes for CASSLKRDAGEQYF.

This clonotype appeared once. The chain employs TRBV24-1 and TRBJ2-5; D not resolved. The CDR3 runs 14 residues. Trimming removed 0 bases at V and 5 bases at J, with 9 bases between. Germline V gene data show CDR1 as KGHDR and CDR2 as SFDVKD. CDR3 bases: TGTGCCACCAGTGATTTGCTGGGCGAGGAGACCCAGTACTTC. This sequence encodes CATSDLLGEETQYF.

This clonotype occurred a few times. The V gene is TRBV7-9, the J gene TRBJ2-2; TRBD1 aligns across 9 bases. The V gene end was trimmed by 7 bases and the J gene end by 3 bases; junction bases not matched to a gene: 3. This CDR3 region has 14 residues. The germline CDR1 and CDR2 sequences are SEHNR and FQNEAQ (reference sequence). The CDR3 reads CASTWTGDTGELFF. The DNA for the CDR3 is TGTGCCAGCACCTGGACAGGGGACACCGGGGAGCTGTTTTTT.

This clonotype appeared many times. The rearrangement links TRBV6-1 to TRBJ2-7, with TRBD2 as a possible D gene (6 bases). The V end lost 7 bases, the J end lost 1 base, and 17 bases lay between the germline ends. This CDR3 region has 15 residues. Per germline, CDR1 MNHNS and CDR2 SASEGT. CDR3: CASTQGPGESYEQYF. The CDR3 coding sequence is TGTGCCAGCACCCAGGGTCCGGGAGAGTCCTACGAGCAGTACTTC.